The T cell receptor beta chain under discussion was sequenced for a study of cytomegalovirus exposure and HLA in healthy donors. Overall study results and limits: The authors enumerated over 150 TCR beta chains as linked to cytomegalovirus.

Note on this clone: What it binds is not known.

The donors were healthy bone marrow donors. With 60 Vbeta and 13 Jbeta primers, the PCR was carried out. The repertoire was sequenced with immunoSEQ multiplex PCR; TCRdb's copy has only in-frame clones and lacks some. The table includes 110,000 or so clones, approximately 80% detected once. The CDR3 covers 15 residues. Germline V gives CDR1 SGDLS, CDR2 YYNGEE. V trimming: 2 bases; J trimming: 2 bases; junction bases outside the gene matches: 6. This clonotype originated in a woman under 40 in good health and CMV-seropositive. V and J are TRBV9 and TRBJ2-7, with 8 bases matching TRBD1. Sequencing was performed on PBMCs. CDR3 DNA sequence: TGTGCCAGCAGCGTCCAGGGGGCCAGCGCCTACGAGCAGTACTTC. Translation gives CASSVQGASAYEQYF.